One sample yielded the 8 T cell receptor beta chains listed below, sequenced in a study of T-cell memory formation after mild COVID-19. Using its own MiXCR run on the 5' RACE reads, TCRdb lists one record per CDR3 protein. The sample consists of under 700,000 distinct CDR3 sequences, roughly 21% of them appearing once. The specimen was PBMCs or a T cell subset sorted from them (not recorded which). The origin of the receptors is an adult woman who had mild COVID-19 (a few samples of this study predate the infection). Cell type and time point are not known.

This chain connects TRBV7-3 to TRBJ2-5; 7 bases map to TRBD2. Trimming took 4 bases from V and 4 from J; bases not matched to a gene: 9. Germline V gene data show CDR1 as SGHTA and CDR2 as FQGTGA. CDR3 length: 15 residues. The CDR3: CASSSPPGGGETQYF. The CDR3 DNA follows: TGTGCCAGCAGCTCCCCCCCGGGGGGAGGAGAGACCCAGTACTTC.

This clonotype has just a few counts. The chain links TRBV7-6 to TRBJ2-7; 9 positions agree with TRBD2. J was trimmed by 7 bases and V by 5 bases; bases with no gene match: 15. The CDR3 totals 16 residues. CDR1 and CDR2 (germline): SGHVS, FNYEAQ. The CDR3 nucleotides read TGTGCCAGCAGCCCTCTAGCGGGGAGGTCGTCGTGGGAGCAGTACTTC. This encodes CASSPLAGRSSWEQYF.

The V call is TRBV12-3 or TRBV12-4, the J call TRBJ2-7, with 7 bases lining up with TRBD1. The CDR3 runs 13 residues. The junction had 6 bases not matched to a gene; V was cut back by 5 bases and J by 5 bases. The CDR3 nucleotides are TGTGCCAGCAGTACATTACAGGGGCACGAGCAGTACTTC. Encoded protein: CASSTLQGHEQYF.

The chain joins TRBV6-5 to TRBJ2-2, with 10 positions matching TRBD2. Germline CDR1 is MNHEY and CDR2 is SVGAGI. J was trimmed by 8 bases and V by 2 bases; bases with no gene match: 8. This CDR3 has 16 amino acids. For the CDR3, the DNA is TGTGCCAGCAGTTACAGTAGCGGGGGGCAGTCGGGGGAGCTGTTTTTT. It specifies CASSYSSGGQSGELFF.

This clonotype was observed a handful of times. The chain employs TRBV3-1 and TRBJ2-2; maybe TRBD2 (6 bases). V lost 7 bases to trimming and J lost 7 bases, with 19 bases between them. CDR1 is LGHDT and CDR2 is YNNKEL in the germline V gene (reference sequence). This CDR3 spans 15 amino acids. Here the CDR3 DNA reads TGTGCCAGCACCCTCAATCTAATGGAGGGCGGGGAGCTGTTTTTT. Protein: CASTLNLMEGGELFF. The full variable domain, completed using reference TRBV3-1 and TRBJ2-2, is DTAVSQTPKYLVTQMGNDKSIKCEQNLGHDTMYWYKQDSKKFLKIMFSYNNKELIINETVPNRFSPKSPDKAHLNLHINSLELGDSAVYFCASTLNLMEGGELFFGEGSRLTVL.

In this sample, this clonotype turned up once. The chain couples TRBV7-9 to TRBJ2-2; 9 positions agree with TRBD2. The V segment lost 5 bases and the J segment 1 base; nucleotides outside the gene matches: 5. Germline lookup yields CDR1 SEHNR and CDR2 FQNEAQ (reference sequence). The CDR3 totals 16 residues. The CDR3 sequence: CASSPGTSLNTGELFF. The CDR3 coding sequence is TGTGCCAGCAGCCCCGGGACTAGCCTGAACACCGGGGAGCTGTTTTTT.

The gene calls are TRBV4-1 and TRBJ2-2; tentatively, D is TRBD1 (5 bases). From germline, CDR1 is MGHRA and CDR2 YSYEKL. V lost 3 bases, J lost 6 bases, and 11 bases lay in between. The length of the CDR3 is 14 residues. This CDR3 reads CASSQQKGAGELFF. CDR3 nucleotide sequence: TGCGCCAGCAGCCAGCAAAAAGGGGCCGGGGAGCTGTTTTTT.

V usage is TRBV6-5 and J usage is TRBJ2-5; no clear D gene. Germline CDR1 reads MNHEY; CDR2 reads SVGAGI. Trimming pared 0 bases from V and 5 bases from J, leaving 10 bases between. The CDR3 covers 14 residues. CDR3 sequence: CASSYSTRGETQYF. CDR3 DNA sequence: TGTGCCAGCAGTTACTCGACGCGCGGTGAGACCCAGTACTTC.